This is a list of T cell receptor beta chains from one sample in a study of cytomegalovirus exposure and HLA in healthy donors. Clones were read by immunoSEQ multiplex PCR, and TCRdb kept only the in-frame ones, dropping some. The sample yields tens of thousands of clones, roughly four fifths seen once. Sequences were obtained from PBMCs. These receptors originate from a man between 18 and 29 years old in good health and CMV-seronegative. CDR3s include the opening cysteine and the closing phenylalanine or tryptophan. D genes are given only for firm matches. Not every row has a clone size; where given, it reads once, few, many or a size class.

d_gene	v_gene	j_gene	len	abundance	CDR3aa	CDR3nt
-	TRBV18	TRBJ2-1	15	-	CASSLQRGSYNEQFF	TGTGCCAGCTCCCTCCAGCGAGGCTCCTACAATGAGCAGTTCTTC
TRBD1	TRBV6-5	TRBJ1-2	15	-	CASRPPGGLGYGYTF	TGTGCCAGCAGGCCACCAGGGGGCTTAGGCTATGGCTACACCTTC
-	TRBV19	TRBJ2-1	17	-	CASSINSGRYYYNEQFF	TGTGCCAGTAGTATTAATTCGGGGAGATACTACTACAATGAGCAGTTCTTC
TRBD1	TRBV5-1	TRBJ2-2	15	-	CASSLGTGWTGELFF	TGCGCCAGCAGCTTGGGGACAGGGTGGACCGGGGAGCTGTTTTTT
-	TRBV18	TRBJ2-1	13	-	CASSTTVDNEQFF	TGTGCCAGCTCAACAACAGTTGACAATGAGCAGTTCTTC
-	TRBV2	TRBJ2-2	15	-	CASSVGKGASGELFF	TGTGCCAGCAGTGTGGGGAAAGGGGCGTCCGGGGAGCTGTTTTTT
-	TRBV6-5	TRBJ1-1	15	-	CASNRGTGLNTEAFF	TGTGCCAGCAATAGGGGGACCGGGCTGAACACTGAAGCTTTCTTT
-	TRBV10-1	TRBJ2-1	14	-	CASSIGGSYNEQFF	TGCGCCAGCAGTATCGGGGGATCCTACAATGAGCAGTTCTTC
-	TRBV30	TRBJ1-1	13	-	CAWSYRGNTEAFF	TGTGCCTGGAGTTACCGGGGGAACACTGAAGCTTTCTTT
-	TRBV7-3	TRBJ1-1	14	few	CASSSSGQFTEAFF	TGTGCCAGCAGCTCCTCCGGACAGTTCACTGAAGCTTTCTTT
-	TRBV4-3	TRBJ2-5	15	few	CASSLYLYAQETQYF	TGCGCCAGCAGCCTCTATCTATACGCACAAGAGACCCAGTACTTC
-	TRBV9	TRBJ1-6	14	-	CASSVVGADSPLHF	TGTGCCAGCAGCGTAGTGGGGGCTGATTCACCCCTCCACTTT
-	TRBV5-1	TRBJ2-5	14	-	CASSLAGSLETQYF	TGCGCCAGCAGCTTGGCCGGTAGCTTAGAGACCCAGTACTTC
-	TRBV4-1	TRBJ2-2	16	-	CASSQVHPGDTGELFF	TGCGCCAGCAGCCAGGTGCATCCAGGGGACACCGGGGAGCTGTTTTTT
TRBD1	TRBV28	TRBJ2-2	17	-	CASSFTAPGQGIGELFF	TGTGCCAGCAGTTTTACCGCCCCGGGACAGGGTATCGGGGAGCTGTTTTTT
-	TRBV29-1	TRBJ2-7	15	-	CSVVQALASSYEQYF	TGCAGCGTTGTCCAAGCCCTCGCGAGCTCCTACGAGCAGTACTTC
-	TRBV5-1	TRBJ1-4	15	-	CASSPLGGSSEKLFF	TGCGCCAGCAGCCCCCTAGGAGGGTCTAGTGAAAAACTGTTTTTT
TRBD1	TRBV7-6	TRBJ2-7	13	once	CASSSGQYYEQYF	TGTGCCAGCAGCTCGGGACAGTACTACGAGCAGTACTTC
TRBD1	TRBV7-9	TRBJ2-2	19	few	CSSSLKAGIGQGASGELFF	TGTTCCAGCAGCTTAAAAGCAGGGATTGGACAGGGGGCTTCCGGGGAGCTGTTTTTT
-	TRBV27	TRBJ2-7	13	-	CASSLSESDEQYF	TGTGCCAGCAGTTTATCTGAAAGCGACGAGCAGTACTTC
TRBD1	TRBV27	TRBJ2-2	15	few	CASSYGDRFTGELFF	TGTGCCAGCAGTTACGGGGACAGATTCACCGGGGAGCTGTTTTTT
TRBD1	TRBV5-1	TRBJ1-2	13	-	CASGSDRAGGYTF	TGCGCCAGCGGATCGGACAGGGCGGGGGGCTACACCTTC
-	TRBV30	TRBJ1-1	16	-	CAWSKRTGRANTEAFF	TGTGCCTGGAGTAAACGAACAGGGCGCGCAAACACTGAAGCTTTCTTT
TRBD2	TRBV5-6	TRBJ2-4	16	-	CASSHGLAGAKNIQYF	TGTGCCAGCAGCCATGGACTAGCTGGAGCCAAAAACATTCAGTACTTC
-	TRBV7-2	TRBJ2-5	14	-	CASRFTRYQETQYF	TGTGCCAGCAGATTTACTCGGTACCAAGAGACCCAGTACTTC
-	TRBV6-1	TRBJ2-7	11	-	CASSELYEQYF	TGTGCCAGCAGTGAACTATACGAGCAGTACTTC
TRBD1	TRBV6-5	TRBJ1-2	14	-	CASRGGQGIYGYTF	TGTGCCAGCAGGGGCGGACAGGGTATCTATGGCTACACCTTC
-	TRBV27	TRBJ2-7	12	-	CASSRGSYEQYF	TGTGCCAGCAGTCGGGGCTCCTACGAGCAGTACTTC
-	TRBV2	TRBJ2-2	15	-	CASSPRGANTGELFF	TGTGCCAGCAGTCCCAGGGGCGCGAACACCGGGGAGCTGTTTTTT
TRBD1	TRBV28	TRBJ2-7	14	-	CASSPWTGSYEQYF	TGTGCCAGCAGTCCCTGGACAGGGTCCTACGAGCAGTACTTC
TRBD1	TRBV28	TRBJ2-1	13	-	CASSRDRVDEQFF	TGTGCCAGCAGTCGGGACAGGGTCGATGAGCAGTTCTTC
TRBD1	TRBV6-5	TRBJ1-1	13	-	CASSRDRDTEAFF	TGTGCCAGCAGTAGGGACAGGGACACTGAAGCTTTCTTT
TRBD1	TRBV15	TRBJ2-3	16	-	CATSTRGQDLRGTQYF	TGTGCCACCAGCACCCGAGGACAGGATCTCAGAGGTACGCAGTATTTT
TRBD2	TRBV27	TRBJ2-1	14	once	CAISPGLAGTQEFF	TGTGCCATCAGTCCTGGACTAGCGGGAACCCAGGAGTTCTTC
TRBD2	TRBV5-6	TRBJ2-2	16	-	CASSLKAGVNSGELFF	TGTGCCAGCAGCTTGAAGGCGGGGGTCAATTCCGGGGAGCTGTTTTTT
TRBD1	TRBV11-3	TRBJ2-7	15	-	CASSQAGTGVYEQYF	TGTGCCAGCAGCCAAGCCGGGACAGGGGTTTACGAGCAGTACTTC
-	TRBV7-2	TRBJ2-7	16	-	CASSLVGGGAPYEQYF	TGTGCCAGCAGCTTAGTGGGGGGAGGCGCCCCCTACGAGCAGTACTTC
-	TRBV2	TRBJ2-3	15	-	CATQRNPSSTDTQYF	TGTGCCACCCAGAGGAACCCAAGTAGTACAGATACGCAGTATTTT
-	TRBV4-2	TRBJ2-1	15	-	CASSQEIQVYNEQFF	TGTGCCAGCAGCCAAGAGATACAGGTGTACAATGAGCAGTTCTTC